This T cell receptor (beta chain) comes out of a study of shared clonotypes between healthy human individuals. Study overall: Sampling drew on donors who were two women and a few men aged 18 to 49.

Whole-study results and caveats: Expectations were that clonotype sharing among donors would be affected by sequencing depth. The small donor group covered limited genetic and exposure diversity.

TCRdb's copy holds only in-frame clones and misses some; the assay was immunoSEQ multiplex PCR. The profile shows around 600,000 clones, approximately 95% of them singletons. In the case of this clone: What it binds is unknown.

CD45RO negativity and positive selection for CCR7 defined naive CD8 cells, a population that excluded terminally differentiated effector memory CD45RA+ cells. The origin of this receptor is a woman between 25 and 40 years old in good health. What was sequenced was naive CD8+ T cells sorted from blood.

CDR3 residues: CASSLRGQLNTEAFF. The CDR3 DNA is TGTGCCAGTAGTCTCAGGGGACAGCTGAACACTGAAGCTTTCTTT. V is TRBV19 and J is TRBJ1-1, with TRBD1 matching over 7 bases. Losses at the gene ends were 5 bases for V and 0 bases for J; bases not matched to a gene: 6. This CDR3 contains 15 residues. The germline gives CDR1 LNHDA, CDR2 SQIVND (reference sequence). Full variable domain (missing parts from reference TRBV19 and TRBJ1-1): DGGITQSPKYLFRKEGQNVTLSCEQNLNHDAMYWYRQDPGQGLRLIYYSQIVNDFQKGDIAEGYSVSREKKESFPLTVTSAQKNPTAFYLCASSLRGQLNTEAFFGQGTRLTVV.